Presented here are 7 T cell receptor beta chains from one specimen sequenced in a study of identical twins. TCRdb recomputed calls from the 5' RACE reads with MiXCR, one row per CDR3 protein. This sample has 460,000 or so distinct CDR3 sequences; 14% occur once, and the top ten carry roughly 0.56%. These data also formed part of another study, on yellow fever vaccine responses in identical twins.

The sequenced sample was CD4+ T cells sorted from blood. These receptors were obtained from a woman under 30 in good health.

This chain links TRBV3-1 with TRBJ2-3; 8 bases match TRBD2. The CDR3 contains 20 residues. The germline CDR1 and CDR2 sequences are LGHDT and YNNKEL (reference sequence). V lost 1 base to trimming and J lost 6 bases; unmatched junction nucleotides: 21. This chain's CDR3 is CASSQVTRGVVGRASDTQYF. CDR3 nucleotide sequence: TGTGCCAGCAGCCAAGTAACTCGCGGGGTTGTCGGGAGGGCCAGCGATACGCAGTATTTT.

The chain is built from TRBV18 and TRBJ2-5; maybe TRBD2 (5 bases). The CDR3 has 15 amino acids. CDR1 is KGHSH, CDR2 LQKENI, per germline. The V end was cut by 3 bases, the J end by 7 bases, with 18 bases between. Written as DNA, the CDR3 is TGTGCCAGCTCACCGCCCTTGCCCGGCGGAGGGACCCAGTACTTC. It is translated as CASSPPLPGGGTQYF.

This clonotype showed up just a few times. The chain uses TRBV29-1 and TRBJ2-1; 9 nucleotides agree with TRBD2. The CDR3 is made up of 15 amino acids. Germline V gene lookup returns CDR1 SQVTM and CDR2 ANQGSEA. J was trimmed by 5 bases and V by 3 bases; bases with no gene match: 8. CDR3 loop: CSVETSGFDNNEQFF. The CDR3 DNA reads TGCAGCGTTGAGACTAGCGGATTCGACAACAATGAGCAGTTCTTC.

The table lists this clonotype with many counts. V usage is TRBV6-2 or TRBV6-3 and J usage is TRBJ2-7; D is unresolved. Per the germline V gene, CDR1 is MNHEY and CDR2 is SVGEGT. This CDR3 spans 12 amino acids. V was trimmed by 5 bases and J by 7 bases, leaving 12 bases between them. CDR3 sequence reads: CASSPTKGEQYF. Here the CDR3 DNA reads TGTGCCAGCAGTCCGACGAAAGGGGAGCAGTACTTC.

The rearrangement uses TRBV5-5 and TRBJ1-4; D remains ambiguous. The CDR3 covers 14 residues. Between the trimmed V and J ends, which lost 3 bases and 4 bases, there was a span of 10 bases. Per germline, CDR1 SGHKS and CDR2 YYEKEE (reference sequence). The CDR3 is CASSSDGINEKLFF. CDR3 nucleotides: TGTGCCAGCAGCTCCGACGGGATTAATGAAAAACTGTTTTTT.

This chain connects TRBV2 to TRBJ1-5, with D possibly matching TRBD1 (5 bases). The CDR3 has 15 amino acids. Trimming took 6 bases from V and 9 from J, leaving 21 bases between them. CDR1 and CDR2 (germline): SNHLY, FYNNEI. Here the CDR3 reads CASSTGTGLAAPQHF. In DNA, the CDR3 is TGTGCCAGCAGCACCGGGACGGGACTAGCCGCGCCCCAGCATTTT.

Points on this clonotype: One end of the junction fails to match germline, which may point to a read error. This sequence joins TRBV7-2 and TRBJ2-7, with 8 bases identical to TRBD1. CDR3 length: 16 residues. Germline V CDR1 and CDR2: SGHTA, FQGNSA. The CDR3 DNA reads as TGTGCCAGCAGCCCACGTCTGGGGACAGGCTCCCACGAGCAGTACTTC. It yields the protein CASSPRLGTGSHEQYF.